This TCR beta chain was captured by sequencing in a study of T cell responses to AZD1222 COVID-19 vaccine. Germline loops: CDR1 GTSNPN, CDR2 SVGIG (reference sequence). Trimming at V came to 8 bases and at J to 1 base, leaving 12 bases not matched to a gene. The CDR3 extends over 18 amino acids. Worth noting for this clone: Its specificity is unknown.

Whole-study findings and limits: Spike-specific TCR breadth and depth were elevated following two AZD1222 doses. White British donors predominated, females outnumbered males, and clonal diversity was possibly underestimated. Sampling that yielded the repertoires occurred only after the peak T cell response. Nearly half of spike-specific TCRs reportedly go after variant regions that carry no mutations.

Produced via immunoSEQ multiplex PCR; TCRdb's table is partial and in-frame only. Of 100,000 to 150,000 clones detected, 86% appear once; the ten largest clones hold roughly 12%. This chain joins TRBV30 and TRBJ2-1; 15 bases fit TRBD2. The receptor comes from an adult in good health. The starting material was peripheral blood, obtained on day 0 of AZD1222 vaccination. The CDR3: CARGLAGGPRPSYNEQFF. Written as DNA, the CDR3 is TGTGCCCGGGGACTAGCGGGAGGTCCCCGGCCTTCCTACAATGAGCAGTTCTTC.